The TCR beta chain under discussion was sequenced for a study of T-cell reconstitution after alpha-beta-depleted transplantation in children. Unique molecular identifiers were incorporated during preparation of the TCRbeta library. In TCRdb, the PCR reads were re-called with MiXCR into one record per CDR3 protein. The sample lists about a million distinct CDR3 sequences, under 30% occurring once. Overall study results and limits: Surviving thymic progenitors and recipient T cells were the source of high TCRbeta diversity at day 60 in some patients. Several hundred expanded graft clones reportedly were the source of alpha-beta T cells about two months after transplant. The authors attributed T-cell counts and diversity one year after transplant mostly to newly produced T cells.

About this clonotype: Its target is not known.

The TCR originated in a boy less than two years old who had a stem cell transplant for SCID, so the T cells may come from the graft donor. The material sequenced was PBMCs, mostly from graft donor cells, taken 360 days after TCRalphabeta/CD19-depleted stem cell transplant.

CDR3 sequence: CASSQEPAGIYEQYF. The CDR3, as DNA: TGTGCCAGCAGCCAAGAACCAGCGGGGATCTACGAGCAGTACTTC. The chain carries TRBV4-2 and TRBJ2-7, with 7 nucleotides matching TRBD2. The CDR3 is 15 residues long. The J segment lost 3 bases and the V segment lost 0 bases, leaving 5 bases of the junction unmatched. The germline gives CDR1 LGHNA, CDR2 YNFKEQ.